This paragraph covers one T cell receptor beta chain sequence. This receptor's antigen is unknown. The record has no base qualities; no much larger clone is one base away. The record originates from a study of blood T cell repertoires in COVID-19 (dated by TCRdb to about 2020). Background on the whole study: Samples from collaborators originated in the United States, Italy and Spain and spanned both the acute and convalescent phases of COVID-19. The prospective study material was composed of cDNA or gDNA derived from T cells, B-cell-depleted T cells, or PBMCs. The dataset comprised deeply sampled blood TCRbeta repertoires from subjects exposed to, actively infected with, or recovered from COVID-19. The repertoires were released in a freely available public database meant as a resource for research on the immune response to SARS-CoV-2. Samples came from the ongoing ImmuneRACE study (first 160 participants) plus 1,254 subjects from 6 global collaborators. The sample metadata nearly always contained a de-identified subject ID, COVID-19 status, age in years and sex. Where HLA class I and class II types were available, the types were taken from metadata supplied by the sample provider, not from assay-based typing. What the study reported, not specific to this receptor: The amount of clinical and demographic metadata varied by source and participant and was provided uncurated.

The immunoSEQ Assay, a bias-controlled multiplex PCR, was used to amplify TCRbeta CDR3 regions from genomic DNA. In the source study's methods: The number of nucleated cells in each sample was estimated from the amplification of reference gene primers within the assay. To quantify the absolute abundance of each unique TCRbeta CDR3 rearrangement, sequence reads were collapsed and filtered. For each sample, productive Simpson clonality was calculated by taking the square root of Simpson's diversity index across productive rearrangements. The source is immuneACCESS, and TCRdb retained only in-frame sequences with V and J called. Part of the clones is not carried over; for the studies checked, unresolved V genes explain less than half of this, and the remainder is unexplained. For V, J and clone size, that table is used; D and trimming come from the DNA. The sample table holds about 33,000 clones, of which 65% to 90% were seen once. The ten top clones hold about 6.1% of the sample.

The CDR3 starts with the cysteine, ends with the phenylalanine, and has 11 residues. Of all the DNA, just the CDR3 is kept, 33 bases in frame from base 1. The junction carries 8 bases between V and J, which are trimmed by 2 bases and 12 bases respectively. The germline V gene supplies CDR1 MDHEN and CDR2 SYDVKM. Whole blood was collected in K2EDTA tubes by collaborating institutions according to the institutions' own protocols. For TCRbeta analysis, collaborators shipped samples in one of three forms: frozen whole blood, isolated PBMCs, or DNA extracted from either of those sample types. The TCR originated in a man aged 55 to 69 with active COVID-19. The material sequenced was peripheral blood. The chain links TRBV28 with TRBJ2-1; no D segment can be confidently identified. The nucleotide sequence reads as follows: TGTGCCAGCAGTTTAAGACACGGGCAGTTCTTC. Translated, it reads CASSLRHGQFF.